This TCR beta chain derives from a study of blood T cell repertoires in COVID-19. Study as a whole: Sites in the United States, Italy and Spain provided acute and convalescent COVID-19 samples. Sources were T cells, B-cell-depleted T cells, or PBMCs; the material itself was cDNA or gDNA.

This CDR3 is 19 amino acids long. Germline V gives CDR1 LNHDA, CDR2 SQIVND (reference sequence). Germline trimming cut 1 base from V and 0 bases from J; bases unmatched to any gene: 8. Data came from immunoSEQ multiplex PCR; TCRdb stores just in-frame clones and leaves some out. This sample has 200,000 to 250,000 clones, with under 90% found just once. This TCR derives from a man younger than 40 with active or convalescent COVID-19. The chain uses TRBV19 and TRBJ2-4, with 11 nucleotides matching TRBD2. Input material: peripheral blood. CDR3 in DNA: TGTGCCAGTAGTATAGTGACTAGCGGGGACGGACTAGCCAAAAACATTCAGTACTTC. The encoded protein is CASSIVTSGDGLAKNIQYF. The variable domain in full, with the rest retrieved from reference TRBV19 and TRBJ2-4, is DGGITQSPKYLFRKEGQNVTLSCEQNLNHDAMYWYRQDPGQGLRLIYYSQIVNDFQKGDIAEGYSVSREKKESFPLTVTSAQKNPTAFYLCASSIVTSGDGLAKNIQYFGAGTRLSVL.